The 29 T cell receptor beta chains presented below share a single source sample, sequenced in a study of blood T cell repertoires in COVID-19. Using immunoSEQ multiplex PCR, the repertoire was profiled, and TCRdb retains in-frame clones only, with some absent. The sample yields under 200,000 clones, approximately 88% seen once. Source material: peripheral blood. The receptors were gathered from a woman aged 80 or over with active or convalescent COVID-19.

The chain combines TRBV20-1 with TRBJ1-2, with a tentative D call TRBD1 (5 bases). The length of the CDR3 is 14 residues. The germline V gene encodes CDR1 DFQATT and CDR2 SNEGSKA (reference sequence). V shed 3 bases and J shed 5 bases, with 16 bases lying between them. CDR3 DNA sequence: TGCAGTGCTAGTTTTGGGCAGGGAGGGTATGGCTACACCTTC. Encoded protein: CSASFGQGGYGYTF.

The genes are TRBV3-1 (or the pseudogene TRBV3-2) and TRBJ2-3; the match to TRBD2 covers 10 bases. The CDR3 has 16 amino acids. The germline V gene encodes CDR1 LGHDT and CDR2 YNNKEL (reference sequence). V shed 0 bases, J shed 5 bases, and the junction held 5 bases outside the gene matches. Here the CDR3 DNA reads TGTGCCAGCAGCCAAGAGGCTAGCGGGGGCGGAGATACGCAGTATTTT. Translated, it gives CASSQEASGGGDTQYF.

This rearrangement joins TRBV6-5 to TRBJ2-7; D is uncertain. Looked up from germline, CDR1 is MNHEY and CDR2 is SVGAGI. Trimming removed 6 bases at V and 0 bases at J, with 12 bases between. The CDR3 has 14 residues. The CDR3 sequence is CASRHEDYSYEQYF. CDR3 coding DNA: TGTGCCAGCAGACACGAGGATTACTCCTACGAGCAGTACTTC.

V usage is TRBV19 and J usage is TRBJ1-6; tentative D call: TRBD1 (5 bases). The germline V gene has CDR1 LNHDA and CDR2 SQIVND (reference sequence). The germline V and J ends were trimmed by 4 bases and 4 bases, with 8 bases remaining between them. The CDR3 has 14 residues. The CDR3 reads CASSTRQYNSPLHF. The CDR3 nucleotides are TGTGCCAGTAGTACAAGACAGTATAATTCACCCCTCCACTTT.

The chain has TRBV7-2 and TRBJ1-1, with D hard to call. V was shortened by 1 base and J by 0 bases, with 9 bases between the two germline ends. CDR3 length: 15 residues. Per germline, CDR1 SGHTA and CDR2 FQGNSA. The chain's CDR3 is CASSLGVGMNTEAFF. CDR3 DNA: TGTGCCAGCAGCTTAGGGGTGGGCATGAACACTGAAGCTTTCTTT.

The genes are TRBV6-1 and TRBJ1-1, with TRBD1 identical over 9 bases. V lost 3 bases, J lost 5 bases, and 7 bases stayed unmatched. Germline CDR1 MNHNS, CDR2 SASEGT. CDR3 length: 15 amino acids. The CDR3 loop is CASSEYRGPGTEAFF. The CDR3 DNA reads TGTGCCAGCAGTGAGTACAGGGGGCCGGGGACTGAAGCTTTCTTT.

The chain couples TRBV15 to TRBJ2-5; 14 bases fit TRBD2. This CDR3 is built from 15 residues. Per the germline V gene, CDR1 is LNHNV and CDR2 is YYDKDF (reference sequence). The V gene end was trimmed by 8 bases and the J gene end by 3 bases; junction bases not matched to a gene: 5. The CDR3 here is CATGLAGGFEETQYF. CDR3 nucleotides: TGTGCCACCGGACTAGCGGGGGGTTTTGAAGAGACCCAGTACTTC. Full variable domain (missing parts from reference TRBV15 and TRBJ2-5): DAMVIQNPRYQVTQFGKPVTLSCSQTLNHNVMYWYQQKSSQAPKLLFHYYDKDFNNEADTPDNFQSRRPNTSFCFLDIRSPGLGDTAMYLCATGLAGGFEETQYFGPGTRLLVL.

The V and J genes are TRBV10-1 and TRBJ2-3; 7 bases fit TRBD1. Unmatched junction bases numbered 14, after V lost 5 bases and J lost 3 bases. The CDR3 extends over 17 amino acids. Per the germline V gene, CDR1 is WNHNN and CDR2 is SYGVQD (reference sequence). CDR3 coding DNA: TGCGCCAGCAGTTCGACAGGGCTGGAAGGGGGAACAGATACGCAGTATTTT. Its protein is CASSSTGLEGGTDTQYF.

This clone showed up just a few times. The chain carries TRBV7-2 and TRBJ1-2, with TRBD1 as a possible D gene (6 bases). Trimming took 5 bases from V and 3 from J, leaving 13 bases between them. The CDR3 is made up of 14 amino acids. Germline CDR1 is SGHTA and CDR2 is FQGNSA. The chain's CDR3 is CASSPGGADYGYTF. The CDR3 DNA sequence: TGTGCCAGCAGCCCGGGGGGGGCGGACTATGGCTACACCTTC.

The chain is built from TRBV5-1 and TRBJ2-7; tentative D call: TRBD2 (6 bases). The CDR3 consists of 15 residues. Per germline, CDR1 SGHRS and CDR2 YFSETQ. Trimming pared 0 bases from V and 3 bases from J, leaving 13 bases between. The CDR3 spells CASSLAGVGGYEQYF. Here the CDR3 DNA reads TGCGCCAGCAGCTTGGCGGGGGTCGGGGGCTACGAGCAGTACTTC. The variable domain in full, completed from reference TRBV5-1 and TRBJ2-7, reads KAGVTQTPRYLIKTRGQQVTLSCSPISGHRSVSWYQQTPGQGLQFLFEYFSETQRNKGNFPGRFSGRQFSNSRSEMNVSTLELGDSALYLCASSLAGVGGYEQYFGPGTRLTVT.

The chain has TRBV11-2 and TRBJ1-6; D not certain. The V gene lost 1 base and the J gene lost 0 bases, with 10 bases spanning the gap. This CDR3 spans 17 amino acids. CDR1 and CDR2 from the germline V gene are SGHAT and FQNNGV. CDR3 in amino acids: CASSLVSSSSYNSPLHF. Here the CDR3 DNA reads TGTGCCAGCAGCTTAGTGTCATCCAGCTCCTATAATTCACCCCTCCACTTT.

The gene calls are TRBV19 and TRBJ2-6, with D possibly matching TRBD2 (5 bases). The CDR3 runs to 17 residues. The germline V and J ends were trimmed by 1 base and 4 bases, with 14 bases remaining between them. Germline CDR1 LNHDA, CDR2 SQIVND (reference sequence). The CDR3 nucleotides are TGTGCCAGTAGTATAGGCCCACGGACGGGAGGGGCCAACGTCCTGACTTTC. Protein product: CASSIGPRTGGANVLTF. The entire variable domain, with the rest obtained from reference TRBV19 and TRBJ2-6, is as follows: DGGITQSPKYLFRKEGQNVTLSCEQNLNHDAMYWYRQDPGQGLRLIYYSQIVNDFQKGDIAEGYSVSREKKESFPLTVTSAQKNPTAFYLCASSIGPRTGGANVLTFGAGSRLTVL.

The chain is built from TRBV30 and TRBJ1-6; 9 bases are shared with TRBD1. Germline V gene sequence: CDR1 GTSNPN, CDR2 SVGIG (reference sequence). V gave up 0 bases and J gave up 7 bases; unmatched junction bases: 4. The CDR3 sequence is 15 residues long. Here the CDR3 reads CAWSVGGQGNSPLHF. The CDR3 nucleotides read TGTGCCTGGAGTGTAGGTGGACAGGGGAATTCACCCCTCCACTTT.

This sequence joins TRBV28 and TRBJ2-7, with 7 bases identical to TRBD1. The germline gives CDR1 MDHEN, CDR2 SYDVKM. V dropped 5 bases and J dropped 1; count of bases not matched to a gene: 2. CDR3 length equals 13 residues. This CDR3 is CASSKGQSYEQYF. The CDR3 nucleotides read TGTGCCAGCAGTAAGGGACAGTCCTACGAGCAGTACTTC.

A note on this clone: Compared with germline, one end of the junction differs, possibly owing to a read error. V is TRBV10-1 and J is TRBJ1-1; 7 bases fit TRBD1. This CDR3 comprises 13 residues. Germline values: CDR1 WNHNN, CDR2 SYGVQD (reference sequence). The CDR3 DNA follows: TGCGCCAGCAGCGAGGGACAGAACTCTGAAGCTTTCTTT. It translates to CASSEGQNSEAFF.

The chain employs TRBV5-1 and TRBJ2-3; 9 positions match TRBD1. The CDR3 sequence is 16 residues long. Germline CDR1 is SGHRS and CDR2 is YFSETQ. The J segment lost 6 bases and the V segment lost 4 bases, leaving 12 bases of the junction unmatched. CDR3 region: CASSAGQGDNPDTQYF. The CDR3, as DNA: TGCGCCAGCAGCGCGGGACAGGGTGACAACCCGGATACGCAGTATTTT.

This clone occurred once. The rearrangement uses TRBV3-1 (or the pseudogene TRBV3-2) and TRBJ2-1, with 7 bases identical to TRBD2. V shed 0 bases, J shed 7 bases, and the junction held 6 bases outside the gene matches. Germline lookup yields CDR1 LGHDT and CDR2 YNNKEL (reference sequence). The CDR3 consists of 15 residues. This CDR3 reads CASSQDWGEGNEQFF. The CDR3 nucleotides are TGTGCCAGCAGCCAAGACTGGGGGGAGGGAAATGAGCAGTTCTTC.

There are a few counts of this clone. The rearrangement links TRBV19 to TRBJ1-1, with 7 bases fitting TRBD1. The CDR3 consists of 16 residues. V gave up 5 bases and J gave up 1 base; unmatched junction bases: 10. Germline assignment: CDR1 LNHDA and CDR2 SQIVND (reference sequence). The CDR3, as DNA: TGTGCCAGTAGTCGGCACCGGACAGGCCAGAACACTGAAGCTTTCTTT. Translating it yields CASSRHRTGQNTEAFF.

This chain connects TRBV27 to TRBJ1-5, with D possibly TRBD1 on 6 matching bases. V lost 0 bases to trimming and J lost 0 bases, with 18 bases between them. This CDR3 is built from 19 residues. Germline V gives CDR1 MNHEY, CDR2 SMNVEV (reference sequence). The CDR3 DNA sequence: TGTGCCAGCAGTTTATCCCCTCTTTCCAGGGGTGTTAGCAATCAGCCCCAGCATTTT. This translates into CASSLSPLSRGVSNQPQHF.

The gene calls are TRBV5-1 and TRBJ2-3; D might be TRBD2 (6 bases). Germline V gives CDR1 SGHRS, CDR2 YFSETQ. The CDR3 is 15 amino acids. V was cut by 1 base and J by 3 bases, with 12 bases left in between. Here the CDR3 reads CASSLSGLTTDTQYF. The DNA of the CDR3 is TGCGCCAGCAGCTTGAGCGGACTAACTACAGATACGCAGTATTTT. Full variable domain (remainder filled in from reference TRBV5-1 and TRBJ2-3): KAGVTQTPRYLIKTRGQQVTLSCSPISGHRSVSWYQQTPGQGLQFLFEYFSETQRNKGNFPGRFSGRQFSNSRSEMNVSTLELGDSALYLCASSLSGLTTDTQYFGPGTRLTVL.

The genes are TRBV2 and TRBJ1-2, with 8 bases that match TRBD1. Germline CDR1 reads SNHLY; CDR2 reads FYNNEI. The CDR3 contains 14 residues. V lost 5 bases, J lost 2 bases, and 4 bases stayed unmatched. CDR3 sequence (DNA): TGTGCCAGCAGTCCCGGGACAGGAAACTATGGCTACACCTTC. It specifies CASSPGTGNYGYTF.

The J gene is TRBJ1-2, the V gene TRBV3-1 (or the pseudogene TRBV3-2); 7 bases fit TRBD1. The V gene end was trimmed by 6 bases and the J gene end by 8 bases; junction bases not matched to a gene: 6. Per germline, CDR1 LGHDT and CDR2 YNNKEL (reference sequence). The CDR3 is 12 residues long. The CDR3 DNA sequence: TGTGCCAGCAGTACCGACAGGGCGGGCTACACCTTC. This encodes CASSTDRAGYTF.

This chain joins TRBV24-1 and TRBJ1-1; weak D call: TRBD1 (6 bases). The germline gives CDR1 KGHDR, CDR2 SFDVKD. CDR3 length equals 17 residues. Trimming cost V 4 bases and J 6 bases, with 23 bases left between them. The CDR3 coding sequence is TGTGCCACCAGTGACCGCACCGGGACAACGGAGCGTGCTGAAGCTTTCTTT. Its protein is CATSDRTGTTERAEAFF.

This clone showed up just a few times. The chain carries TRBV5-6 and TRBJ1-2, with 10 bases that match TRBD1. Per the germline V gene, CDR1 is SGHDT and CDR2 is YYEEEE. V dropped 4 bases and J dropped 8; count of bases not matched to a gene: 11. This CDR3 contains 15 residues. CDR3 in DNA: TGTGCCAGCAGCACCCTGGACAGGGGGAGCGAAGGCTACACCTTC. Its protein is CASSTLDRGSEGYTF.

The V gene is TRBV10-3, the J gene TRBJ2-2, with 10 bases lining up with TRBD1. The CDR3 totals 16 residues. CDR1 is ENHRY and CDR2 is SYGVKD in the germline V gene. Losses at the gene ends were 10 bases for V and 5 bases for J; bases not matched to a gene: 13. The CDR3 loop reads CATTEETGGRTGELFF. The CDR3 nucleotides read TGTGCCACCACTGAGGAGACAGGGGGCAGGACCGGGGAGCTGTTTTTT.

This clone came up once. The V call is TRBV5-8, the J call TRBJ1-5; 10 nucleotides align to TRBD1. Germline V gives CDR1 SGHTS, CDR2 YDEGEE. Losses at the gene ends were 7 bases for V and 6 bases for J; bases not matched to a gene: 10. This CDR3 has 15 amino acids. CDR3 region: CASRRDRGRGQPQHF. CDR3 sequence (DNA): TGTGCCAGCCGCCGGGACAGGGGAAGAGGTCAGCCCCAGCATTTT.

The DNA of the CDR3 is TGTGCCAGCAGCTTGAGAGGGGGTTCGGATTCACCCCTCCACTTT. Protein product: CASSLRGGSDSPLHF. V and J are TRBV5-6 and TRBJ1-6, with D tentatively TRBD1 (6 bases). CDR3 length: 15 amino acids. V dropped 1 base and J dropped 8 bases, with 13 bases sitting between them. Germline V gene lookup returns CDR1 SGHDT and CDR2 YYEEEE.

The rearrangement joins TRBV4-1 to TRBJ2-6; 7 bases align to TRBD1. The J segment lost 2 bases and the V segment lost 5 bases, leaving 12 bases of the junction unmatched. Germline CDR1 is MGHRA and CDR2 is YSYEKL. CDR3 length: 18 residues. CDR3 nucleotide sequence: TGCGCCAGCAGCAAAATACAGGGGCCCGCCACTGGGGCCAACGTCCTGACTTTC. Translation: CASSKIQGPATGANVLTF.

The genes are TRBV6-5 and TRBJ1-5; D remains ambiguous. In germline, CDR1 is MNHEY, CDR2 SVGAGI. Trimming took off 7 bases at V and 0 bases at J, with 13 bases between the two ends. The CDR3 is made up of 15 amino acids. This chain's CDR3 is CASTPGGGSNQPQHF. The CDR3 region has the DNA TGTGCCAGCACCCCGGGTGGAGGTAGCAATCAGCCCCAGCATTTT.